This T cell receptor beta chain emerged from a study of PD-L1 blockade in urothelial cancer (dated by TCRdb to the late 2010s). About the investigation overall: All patients started therapy in the mid-2010s and received atezolizumab 1,200 mg intravenously every 3 weeks. An ECOG performance status of 0 or 1 was recorded for the patients, and 0 to 3 prior chemotherapy regimens had been received by the patients. In the same patients, pretreatment tumors underwent whole exome sequencing and RNA sequencing in addition to TCR sequencing. Blood samples were analyzed at 3 weeks after treatment start (second dose) and at 6 weeks after treatment start. Twenty-nine patients had pretreatment blood TCR-seq, 24 had at least one posttreatment blood collection, and 24 had tumor TCR-seq. Durable clinical benefit meant progression-free survival longer than 6 months, and TCR features were also tested against progression-free and overall survival. TCR sequencing covered pretreatment tumor samples and matched, serially collected peripheral blood taken before and after atezolizumab treatment. Eight to ten patients achieved durable clinical benefit and 20 did not. Blood samples yielded a median of roughly 150,000 T cells and tens of thousands of unique TCRs, with median clonality roughly 0.085. About nine tenths of the roughly 30 patients were males with bladder-origin urothelial cancer, and 18 of 29 reported a prior smoking history. The study, an exploratory multi-omic analysis, examined somatic, immune and clinical correlates of response to PD-L1 blockade with atezolizumab in urothelial cancer. The paper's findings and limits, for the study overall: Because the sample size was small (n of about 29) and many of the analyses were exploratory, the results are meant to be hypothesis-generating. A pretreatment peripheral blood TCR clonality below the median was linked to improved progression-free and overall survival. Patients with durable benefit showed greater expansion of tumor-associated TCR clones in peripheral blood 3 weeks after starting treatment (n = 22, p = 0.022).

The cohort comprised 29 patients with locally advanced or metastatic urothelial carcinoma treated at Memorial Sloan Kettering on a trial protocol. Peripheral blood mononuclear cells were collected from each patient pretreatment and during treatment, giving between 1 and 8 total time points per patient. The Qiagen DNeasy Blood extraction kit was used to purify genomic DNA from total PBMCs and tumor samples. PBMCs were collected pretreatment and during treatment, and were isolated and stored as previously described. CDR1 and CDR2, per the germline V gene (reference sequence), are LNHDA and SQIVND. V was cut back by 6 bases and J by 0 bases, leaving a gap of 10 bases between them. From cysteine to phenylalanine, the CDR3 is 14 amino acids long. Only the CDR3 DNA stays, 42 bases, in frame from base 1. Notes on this clone: No cognate antigen has been identified for it. It has no much larger one-base neighbor in the sample; base qualities were not kept.

To estimate absolute template abundance from read counts, synthetic TCR analog templates were spiked into each PCR. The immunoSEQ assay was used to amplify TCRbeta CDR3 regions from genomic DNA with bias-controlled V and J gene primers. Sequencing of rearranged TCRbeta segments was performed at approximately 20X coverage. Processing in the source paper ran as follows. Sequencing errors were corrected by clustering, and CDR3s were annotated against IMGT so that V, D and J genes could be assigned. Only productive TCRbeta rearrangements were used in downstream analyses, excluding out-of-frame or stop-codon sequences. Clonality was calculated as one minus the Shannon entropy normalized by the log of the number of unique productive sequences. Clones differing between time points or between blood and tumor were identified using Fisher's exact test with Benjamini-Hochberg correction, with an adjusted p below 0.01 applied as the threshold. The immuneACCESS repertoire file appears here via TCRdb, limited to in-frame rearrangements. These files lack a portion of the clones; in checked studies, under half of the deficit traces to unresolved V genes, and the cause of the others is not known. V and J calls and clone size come straight from that table; D and trimming were deduced from the DNA. This sample lists 35,000 to 40,000 clones; over 75% were detected once. The ten largest clonotypes hold 3% to 4.5% of the sample.

The TCR comes from a man aged 65 to 85 with urothelial cancer. The chain is encoded by TRBV19 joined to TRBJ2-3, with the D gene call left open. This specimen consisted of PBMCs, obtained around atezolizumab (anti-PD-L1) treatment. The CDR3 is CASRKAVSTDTQYF. The nucleotide sequence is given as TGTGCCAGTAGGAAAGCCGTGAGCACAGATACGCAGTATTTT.